This passage covers 17 T cell receptor beta chains from one sample sequenced in a study of shared clonotypes between healthy human individuals (dated by TCRdb to the early 2020s). Library preparation employed the immunoSEQ multiplex PCR assay. This immuneACCESS table, as held by TCRdb, lists in-frame sequences with V and J called but not all clones. Of the missing ones, under half trace to an unresolved V gene in checked studies; the others have no known cause. This sample is represented by under 2.5 million clones; less than 95% of them were singletons. The ten largest make up around 0.38% of the sample. The sequencing sample was made of naive CD4+ T cells from PBMCs. Reading the label with the study, this specimen's cell subset or site is: CD45RA+ positively selected. The receptors stem from a man aged 18 to 30 in good health. Some clones in this sample may be carry-over from other donors' samples.

The chain uses TRBV25-1 and TRBJ2-3; TRBD2 aligns across 7 bases. The V segment lost 8 bases and the J segment 10 bases; nucleotides outside the gene matches: 15. This CDR3 contains 14 residues. Germline CDR1 MGHDK, CDR2 SYGVNS. DNA of the CDR3: TGTGCCAGCGGGGACTACGGGGAGTTTACTGCGCAGTATTTT. The encoded protein is CASGDYGEFTAQYF.

The chain couples TRBV6-5 to TRBJ1-1; D gene ambiguous. The V end lost 2 bases, the J end lost 0 bases, and 7 bases lay between the germline ends. Germline V gives CDR1 MNHEY, CDR2 SVGAGI. This CDR3 has 14 amino acids. This chain's CDR3 is CASSYRIMNTEAFF. CDR3 DNA sequence: TGTGCCAGCAGTTACAGAATCATGAACACTGAAGCTTTCTTT.

The V and J genes are TRBV25-1 and TRBJ1-2; D is unclear. The CDR3 extends over 14 amino acids. CDR1 and CDR2 from the germline V gene are MGHDK and SYGVNS. Trimming removed 2 bases at V and 4 bases at J, with 11 bases between. CDR3 residues: CASSEAWGIYGYTF. CDR3 nucleotides: TGTGCCAGCAGTGAAGCGTGGGGAATCTATGGCTACACCTTC.

The genes are TRBV5-1 and TRBJ2-3; possibly TRBD1 or TRBD2 for D (6 bases each). The CDR3 totals 14 residues. V lost 3 bases and J 4 bases, leaving 12 bases between the germline ends. In germline, CDR1 is SGHRS, CDR2 YFSETQ. CDR3 region: CASSSPEGADTQYF. The DNA for the CDR3 is TGCGCCAGCAGCTCCCCGGAGGGGGCAGATACGCAGTATTTT.

The chain is built from TRBV7-7 and TRBJ1-3, with a weak D call TRBD1 (5 bases). Trimming took off 5 bases at V and 3 bases at J, with 8 bases between the two ends. CDR1 SSHAT and CDR2 FNYEAQ come from the germline V gene (reference sequence). CDR3 length equals 13 residues. CDR3 protein: CASSAGGGNTIYF. The CDR3 bases are TGTGCCAGCAGCGCCGGGGGTGGAAACACCATATATTTT.

This chain connects TRBV7-2 to TRBJ2-5, with a possible D match to TRBD2 (6 bases). The closer fit of TRBJ2-7 to the DNA end suggests the J call may be wrong. The CDR3 extends over 15 amino acids. Per germline, CDR1 SGHTA and CDR2 FQGNSA. CDR3 coding DNA: TGTGCCAGCAGAACGGGGACTTCGAGCTCCTACGAGCAGTACTTC. Protein sequence: CASRTGTSSSYEQYF.

This rearrangement joins TRBV4-3 to TRBJ1-1; D is unclear. V lost 0 bases, J lost 1 base, and 6 bases lay in between. The CDR3 is 14 amino acids. Germline CDR1 LGHNA, CDR2 YSLEER. In nucleotides, the CDR3 is TGCGCCAGCAGCCAAGATGCAGGGAACACTGAAGCTTTCTTT. It specifies CASSQDAGNTEAFF.

This rearrangement joins TRBV4-2 to TRBJ2-1; D unresolved. V lost 2 bases and J lost 2, with 4 bases in between. CDR3 length: 13 amino acids. The germline gives CDR1 LGHNA, CDR2 YNFKEQ. The chain's CDR3 is CASSQNAYNEQFF. The CDR3 bases are TGTGCCAGCAGCCAAAACGCCTACAATGAGCAGTTCTTC.

A word on this clone: The identical CDR3 is also encoded by other nucleotide sequences in the sample. The rearrangement joins TRBV5-1 to TRBJ2-1; 10 bases fit TRBD2. The CDR3 length is 14 residues. In germline, CDR1 is SGHRS, CDR2 YFSETQ. The ends lost 2 bases at V and 8 bases at J; junction bases unmatched: 4. CDR3 sequence reads: CASSFLAGVDEQFF. The DNA of the CDR3 is TGCGCCAGCAGCTTCCTAGCGGGAGTCGATGAGCAGTTCTTC.

The V gene is TRBV5-4, the J gene TRBJ1-4, with TRBD1 matching 10 bases. The CDR3 spans 14 residues. V trimming: 3 bases; J trimming: 11 bases; junction bases outside the gene matches: 7. Germline-derived CDR1 and CDR2 are SGHNT and YYREEE (reference sequence). As DNA, the CDR3 is TGTGCCAGCAGCTCCGACAGGGGGCTGCGGAAACTGTTTTTT. Translating it yields CASSSDRGLRKLFF.

The J gene is TRBJ2-7, the V gene TRBV28; D unresolved. Trimming removed 7 bases from V and 8 bases from J, with 15 bases in between. The CDR3 has 12 residues. CDR1 and CDR2 (germline): MDHEN, SYDVKM. CDR3 sequence: CASTDIGLKQYF. The CDR3 DNA is TGTGCCAGCACCGATATAGGTCTGAAGCAGTACTTC.

V and J are TRBV19 and TRBJ2-7, with TRBD1 as a possible D gene (6 bases). Between the trimmed V and J ends, which lost 1 base and 3 bases, there was a span of 16 bases. The CDR3 contains 16 residues. The germline CDR1 and CDR2 sequences are LNHDA and SQIVND (reference sequence). CDR3 sequence (DNA): TGTGCCAGTAGTATAGGTGGGCAGGGGTTCGACTACGAGCAGTACTTC. Its translation is CASSIGGQGFDYEQYF.

V and J are TRBV21-1 and TRBJ2-3; the table's D call, TRBD1, has no DNA check behind it. TRBV21-1 is a listed pseudogene. The CDR3 is 17 residues long. DNA of the CDR3: TGTGCCAGCAGCAAAGGTGCGACAGACCACAGCACAGATACGCAGTATTTT. Amino acid sequence: CASSKGATDHSTDTQYF.

The chain uses TRBV6-6 and TRBJ1-1, with D tentatively TRBD1 (6 bases). The V end was cut by 2 bases, the J end by 5 bases, with 12 bases between. CDR3 length: 14 residues. Germline V CDR1 and CDR2: MNHNY, SVGAGI (reference sequence). CDR3: CASSYQLRGTEAFF. The CDR3 DNA reads as TGTGCCAGCAGTTACCAGCTAAGGGGGACTGAAGCTTTCTTT.

This clone was detected only a few times. The chain joins TRBV4-1 to TRBJ1-2; D is undetermined. Germline CDR1 and CDR2: MGHRA and YSYEKL. Trimming left V 5 bases short and J 4 bases short, with 8 bases between. The CDR3 contains 12 residues. The CDR3 DNA is TGCGCCAGCAGCTCCCGGGGCTATGGCTACACCTTC. It encodes CASSSRGYGYTF.

The rearrangement links TRBV2 to TRBJ2-7; 12 bases are a match to TRBD2. Germline CDR1 reads SNHLY; CDR2 reads FYNNEI. After removal of 4 bases from V and 0 bases from J, the junction contained 7 bases not matched to a gene. This CDR3 spans 17 amino acids. The CDR3 region is CASSARLAGESSYEQYF. CDR3 coding DNA: TGTGCCAGCAGTGCCCGACTAGCGGGAGAGAGCTCCTACGAGCAGTACTTC. The variable domain in full, completed from reference TRBV2 and TRBJ2-7, reads EPEVTQTPSHQVTQMGQEVILRCVPISNHLYFYWYRQILGQKVEFLVSFYNNEISEKSEIFDDQFSVERPDGSNFTLKIRSTKLEDSAMYFCASSARLAGESSYEQYFGPGTRLTVT.

The chain combines TRBV7-1 with TRBJ2-1; 7 bases are a match to TRBD2. TRBV7-1 is known as an ORF, though its function is uncertain. The CDR3 loop spans 24 amino acids. V dropped 2 bases and J dropped 0; count of bases not matched to a gene: 28. CDR3 bases: TGTGCCAGCAGCTCACGAAACTATACGCAGGCGGGAGCTGAAGCCCCTAGCTCCTACAATGAGCAGTTCTTC. It encodes CASSSRNYTQAGAEAPSSYNEQFF.